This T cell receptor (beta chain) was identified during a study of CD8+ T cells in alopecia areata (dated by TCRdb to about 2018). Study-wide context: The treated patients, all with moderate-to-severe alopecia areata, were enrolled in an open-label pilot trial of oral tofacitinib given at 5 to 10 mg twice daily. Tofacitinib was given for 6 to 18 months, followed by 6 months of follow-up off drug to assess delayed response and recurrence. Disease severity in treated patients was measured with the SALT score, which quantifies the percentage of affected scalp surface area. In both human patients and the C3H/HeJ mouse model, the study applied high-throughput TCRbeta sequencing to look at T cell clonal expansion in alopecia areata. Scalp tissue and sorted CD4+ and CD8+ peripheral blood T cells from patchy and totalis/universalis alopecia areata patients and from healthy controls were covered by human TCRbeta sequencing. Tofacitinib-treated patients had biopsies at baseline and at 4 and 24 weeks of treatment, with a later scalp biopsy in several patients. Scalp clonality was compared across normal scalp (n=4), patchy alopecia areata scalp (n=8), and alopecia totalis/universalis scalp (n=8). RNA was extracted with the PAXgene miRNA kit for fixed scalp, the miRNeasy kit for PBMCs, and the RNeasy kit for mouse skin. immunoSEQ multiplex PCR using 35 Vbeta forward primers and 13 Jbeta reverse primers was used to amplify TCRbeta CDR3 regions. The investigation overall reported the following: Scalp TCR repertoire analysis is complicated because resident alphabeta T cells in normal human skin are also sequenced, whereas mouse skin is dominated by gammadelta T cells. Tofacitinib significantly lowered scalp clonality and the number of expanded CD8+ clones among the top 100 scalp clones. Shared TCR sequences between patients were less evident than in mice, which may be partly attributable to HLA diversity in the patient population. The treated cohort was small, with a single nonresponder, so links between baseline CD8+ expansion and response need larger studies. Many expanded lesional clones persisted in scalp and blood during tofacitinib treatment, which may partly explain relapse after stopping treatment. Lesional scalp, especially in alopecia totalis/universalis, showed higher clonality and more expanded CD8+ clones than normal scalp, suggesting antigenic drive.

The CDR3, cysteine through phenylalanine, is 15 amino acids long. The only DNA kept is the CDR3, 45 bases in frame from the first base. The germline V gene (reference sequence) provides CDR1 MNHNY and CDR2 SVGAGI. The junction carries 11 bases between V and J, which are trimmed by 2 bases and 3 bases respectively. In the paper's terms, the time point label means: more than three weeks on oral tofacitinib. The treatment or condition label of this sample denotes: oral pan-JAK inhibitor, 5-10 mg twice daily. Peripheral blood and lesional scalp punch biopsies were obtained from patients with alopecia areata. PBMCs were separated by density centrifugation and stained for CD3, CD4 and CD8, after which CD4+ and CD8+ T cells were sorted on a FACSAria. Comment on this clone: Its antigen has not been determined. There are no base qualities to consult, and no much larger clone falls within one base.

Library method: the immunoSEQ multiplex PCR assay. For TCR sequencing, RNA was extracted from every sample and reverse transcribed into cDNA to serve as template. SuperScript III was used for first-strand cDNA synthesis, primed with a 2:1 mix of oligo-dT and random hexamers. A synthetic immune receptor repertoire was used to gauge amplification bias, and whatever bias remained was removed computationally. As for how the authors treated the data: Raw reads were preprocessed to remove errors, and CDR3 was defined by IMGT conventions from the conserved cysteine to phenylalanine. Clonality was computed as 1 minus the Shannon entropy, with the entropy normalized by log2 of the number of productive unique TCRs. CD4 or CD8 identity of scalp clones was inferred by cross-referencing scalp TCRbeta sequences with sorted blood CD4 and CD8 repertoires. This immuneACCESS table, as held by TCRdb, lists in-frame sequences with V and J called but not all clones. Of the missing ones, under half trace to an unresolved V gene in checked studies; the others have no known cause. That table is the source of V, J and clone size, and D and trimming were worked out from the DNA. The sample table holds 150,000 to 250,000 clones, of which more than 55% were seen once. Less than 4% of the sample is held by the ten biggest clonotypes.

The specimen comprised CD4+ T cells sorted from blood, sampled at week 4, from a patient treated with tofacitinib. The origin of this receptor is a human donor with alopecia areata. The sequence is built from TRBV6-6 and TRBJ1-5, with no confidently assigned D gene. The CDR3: CASSYVKGFNQPQHF. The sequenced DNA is TGTGCCAGCAGTTACGTCAAGGGATTCAATCAGCCCCAGCATTTT.